This TCR beta chain originates from a study of T-cell memory formation after mild COVID-19 (dated by TCRdb to the early 2020s). A note on the overall study: TCR sequence clusters from the two donors were found to be largely donor specific. Two young, previously healthy adult volunteers, one female and one male, were included in the cohort. Longitudinal TCRalpha and TCRbeta repertoire sequencing tracked T-cell clones expanding and contracting after mild COVID-19 in two donors.

Sequencing used an Illumina NovaSeq 6000. Using 5'RACE with constant-segment primers, TCRalpha and TCRbeta cDNA libraries were constructed, with sample barcodes and unique molecular identifiers added in the process. Trizol reagent was used to extract RNA from every sample. Amplification of the libraries took two PCR steps, and the second step added a second sample barcode plus Illumina TruSeq adapters. Sequencing of libraries was performed on an Illumina NovaSeq with 2 x 150 bp paired-end reads. Under the source paper's analysis protocol: With migec v1.2.7, reads were demultiplexed and then collapsed into UMI-guided consensus sequences. Using mixcr v2.1.11, UMI consensuses were aligned to TRA and TRB V and J templates and then assembled into clonotypes. A clonotype was counted as expanded or contracted only when both edgeR and NoisET called the clonotype significant, with the noise models trained on biological replicates. For edgeR calls, the thresholds were a false discovery rate-adjusted p below 0.01 and a log2 fold-change of 1. As an exploratory analysis of dynamics, PCA with hierarchical clustering was applied to max-normalized trajectories of the 1000 most abundant clonotypes. Separately sequenced CD4+ and CD8+ repertoires were used to assign the CD4 or CD8 phenotype of responding clones. In TCRdb, the public reads were trimmed at Q25 with fastp and aligned with MiXCR, with productive beta chains retained. One record per CDR3 amino acid sequence lists the most common genes and DNA. TCRdb's processing, not the authors' own work, is the source of the V and J calls. Within this sample are a few hundred thousand distinct CDR3 sequences, with around 20% of them counted one time only. The ten largest clones take up around 13% of the sample.

Results the study describes overall, beyond this receptor: The study covered only a couple of mild cases, and larger cohorts including severe cases with pre-infection samples were considered necessary. Balanced CD4/CD8 phenotypes were observed for clones contracting from day 15 to 85, whereas a bias towards CD4+ was observed for a second wave of clones expanding from day 15 to 37. Whether the second-wave clones peaking on day 37 were SARS-CoV-2 specific was not confirmed. Some responding clones were detected in pre-infection memory, which suggested that pre-existing cross-reactive memory T cells had joined the SARS-CoV-2 response. Contracting CD4+ clones appeared mostly in the CM and EM memory subsets, whereas CD8+ clones were enriched in EMRA.

Relative to germline, V is missing 6 bases and J is missing 9 bases, with 6 bases of the junction outside any gene match. Spanning cysteine to phenylalanine, the CDR3 consists of 13 amino acids. Just the 39-base CDR3 DNA is kept, in frame starting at base 1. CDR1 and CDR2, looked up from the germline V gene (reference sequence), are MNHNY and SVGAGI. Ficoll-Paque density gradient centrifugation was the method used to isolate PBMCs. This clonotype was observed a handful of times. Its antigen specificity is not known. No quality values exist for individual bases; no much larger clone is one base distant.

The sequenced material came from PBMCs or a T cell subset sorted from them (not recorded which). The sequence links TRBV6-6 to TRBJ2-1, and 9 bases in between align with TRBD1. This receptor was obtained from an adult woman who had mild COVID-19 (a few samples of this study predate the infection). The sample titles of this study are shuffled in the database, so cell type and time point are left out; the donor was told from shared clones. Here the CDR3 is given as CASSPGQGSEQFF. The base sequence is TGTGCCAGCAGCCCGGGACAGGGAAGTGAGCAGTTCTTC.